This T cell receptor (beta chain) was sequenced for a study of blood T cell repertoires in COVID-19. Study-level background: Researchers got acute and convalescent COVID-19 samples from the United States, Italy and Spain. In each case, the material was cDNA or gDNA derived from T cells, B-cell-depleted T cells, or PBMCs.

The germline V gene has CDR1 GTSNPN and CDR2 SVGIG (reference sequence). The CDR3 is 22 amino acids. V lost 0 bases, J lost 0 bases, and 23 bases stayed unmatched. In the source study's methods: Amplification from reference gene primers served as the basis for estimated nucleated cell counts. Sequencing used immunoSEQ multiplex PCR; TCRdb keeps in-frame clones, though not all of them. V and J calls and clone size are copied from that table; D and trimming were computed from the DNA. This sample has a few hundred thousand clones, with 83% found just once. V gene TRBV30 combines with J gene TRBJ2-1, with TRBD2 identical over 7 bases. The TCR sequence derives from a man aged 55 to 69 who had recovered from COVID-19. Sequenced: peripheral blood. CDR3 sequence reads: CAWSVLSWIAGYSADSYNEQFF. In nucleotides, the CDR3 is TGTGCCTGGAGTGTACTAAGTTGGATAGCGGGCTATTCTGCCGACTCCTACAATGAGCAGTTCTTC.